These 11 T cell receptor beta chains share one sample of origin, sequenced in a study of a mutant IDH1 vaccine in newly diagnosed glioma. Using immunoSEQ multiplex PCR, the repertoire was profiled, and TCRdb retains in-frame clones only, with some absent. This table holds about 82,000 clones, approximately 85% found once. These TCRs are of unknown antigen specificity. Time point given: week 23, last vaccination. One vaccine dose held 300 ug of mutant IDH1 20-mer peptide and came with topical imiquimod. This sample comprised PBMCs, obtained from a glioma patient whose treatment included an IDH1 peptide vaccine. The origin of the receptors is a man under 40 with glioma. Some clones in this sample may be carry-over from other donors' samples.

The chain joins TRBV4-2 to TRBJ1-6; the D is unclear. Trimming pared 3 bases from V and 9 bases from J, leaving 9 bases between. Germline V gene lookup returns CDR1 LGHNA and CDR2 YNFKEQ. CDR3 size: 13 residues. CDR3 sequence: CASSQARSSPLHF. CDR3 coding DNA: TGTGCCAGCAGCCAGGCTAGATCTTCACCCCTCCACTTT.

J is TRBJ2-1 and V is TRBV11-2; D gene ambiguous. Trimming pared 6 bases from V and 0 bases from J, leaving 3 bases between. The CDR3 length is 12 residues. Germline loops: CDR1 SGHAT, CDR2 FQNNGV. The CDR3 DNA reads as TGTGCCAGCAGTCCCTCCTACAATGAGCAGTTCTTC. Its translation is CASSPSYNEQFF.

The rearrangement uses TRBV25-1 and TRBJ1-2, with 8 bases identical to TRBD1. Germline V CDR1 and CDR2: MGHDK, SYGVNS. This CDR3 has 15 amino acids. V gave up 4 bases and J gave up 8 bases; unmatched junction bases: 12. Here the CDR3 reads CASSVLGQGGQGYTF. The CDR3 nucleotides are TGTGCCAGCAGTGTCTTAGGACAGGGAGGACAAGGCTACACCTTC.

The chain joins TRBV6-1 to TRBJ2-3; D remains unclear. Germline loops: CDR1 MNHNS, CDR2 SASEGT. CDR3 length: 15 amino acids. Trimming removed 1 base from V and 3 bases from J, with 11 bases in between. This CDR3 is CASSEVSSPTDTQYF. Here the CDR3 DNA reads TGTGCCAGCAGTGAAGTATCCAGCCCGACAGATACGCAGTATTTT.

CDR3 nucleotide sequence: TGTGCCAGCAGCTTAAACAGGGACGAGCAGTACTTC. It specifies CASSLNRDEQYF. The chain uses TRBV7-9 and TRBJ2-5, with D perhaps matching TRBD1 (6 bases). The end of the DNA is better explained by TRBJ2-7, so the J call may be wrong. Germline V lookup: CDR1 SEHNR, CDR2 FQNEAQ (reference sequence). The CDR3 consists of 12 residues.

CDR3 sequence: CASSLDGETQYF. Written as DNA, the CDR3 is TGTGCCAGCAGCTTGGACGGAGAGACCCAGTACTTC. The chain carries TRBV5-4 and TRBJ2-5, with D uncertain. Trimming left V 0 bases short and J 4 bases short, with 4 bases between. CDR1 is SGHNT and CDR2 is YYREEE in the germline V gene (reference sequence). The CDR3 spans 12 residues.

The chain couples TRBV6-6 to TRBJ2-3, with no clear D. CDR3 length equals 14 residues. CDR1 and CDR2 from the germline V gene are MNHNY and SVGAGI (reference sequence). Trimming stripped 7 bases from V and 0 bases from J, with 11 bases between. The CDR3 coding sequence is TGTGCCAGCACCCTTAGGTCGAGCACAGATACGCAGTATTTT. It specifies CASTLRSSTDTQYF.

V and J are TRBV15 and TRBJ2-3; 7 bases are shared with TRBD2. V trimming: 1 base; J trimming: 2 bases; junction bases outside the gene matches: 3. Germline lookup yields CDR1 LNHNV and CDR2 YYDKDF (reference sequence). The CDR3 runs to 15 residues. CDR3 protein: CATSRGGGSTDTQYF. The CDR3 coding sequence is TGTGCCACCAGCAGAGGGGGGGGGTCCACAGATACGCAGTATTTT.

This clone was found a few times. This rearrangement joins TRBV28 to TRBJ1-4; a possible D gene is TRBD1 (5 bases). Trimming cost V 5 bases and J 8 bases, with 12 bases left between them. The CDR3 has 13 residues. From germline, CDR1 is MDHEN and CDR2 SYDVKM. The CDR3 region is CASSGRAYEKLFF. CDR3 in DNA: TGTGCCAGCAGTGGCAGGGCGTACGAAAAACTGTTTTTT.

The chain uses TRBV6-1 and TRBJ2-3; the match to TRBD2 covers 9 bases. There are 19 residues in the CDR3. The V and J ends lost 2 bases and 0 bases, in that order; junction bases with no gene match: 12. Germline V gene lookup returns CDR1 MNHNS and CDR2 SASEGT. CDR3 nucleotides: TGTGCCAGCAGTGAACGCGGCGGGAGGGGGCGGTCGAGCACAGATACGCAGTATTTT. Protein: CASSERGGRGRSSTDTQYF.

This clone showed up just a few times. The V call is TRBV10-3, the J call TRBJ1-5; D perhaps matches TRBD1 (5 bases). The CDR3 has 13 residues. Germline V lookup: CDR1 ENHRY, CDR2 SYGVKD. The ends were cut back, 11 bases at V and 4 bases at J, with 15 bases in the middle. DNA of the CDR3: TGTGCCTCGGGGGGAATTGGGAATCAGCCCCAGCATTTT. It translates to CASGGIGNQPQHF.